This entry lists 30 T cell receptor beta chains sequenced from one sample in a study of T cells after yellow fever vaccination. TCRdb recomputed calls from the 5' RACE reads with MiXCR, one row per CDR3 protein. The data show around 610,000 distinct CDR3 sequences, approximately 13% seen once. Here the sequenced sample was PBMCs, taken on the day of the yellow fever booster vaccination. All receptors come from a young man who received the YFV17D yellow fever vaccine.

The rearrangement links TRBV7-2 to TRBJ2-1, with 12 bases matching TRBD2. Germline loops: CDR1 SGHTA, CDR2 FQGNSA. The trim removed 6 bases at V and 6 bases at J, leaving 9 bases unmatched. The CDR3 loop spans 16 amino acids. The CDR3 region is CASRHSPGLAGNEQFF. The CDR3 DNA is TGTGCCAGCAGACACTCGCCGGGACTAGCGGGCAATGAGCAGTTCTTC.

This clonotype was counted between two and nine times. The chain has TRBV7-9 and TRBJ2-7, with D possibly being TRBD2 (5 bases). Germline V gene sequence: CDR1 SEHNR, CDR2 FQNEAQ (reference sequence). V gave up 5 bases and J gave up 5 bases, with 13 bases separating them. The CDR3 spans 13 residues. The CDR3 DNA sequence: TGTGCCAGCAGCCGGGATATCGCCCACGAGCAGTACTTC. Its protein product is CASSRDIAHEQYF. Using reference TRBV7-9 and TRBJ2-7 for the parts outside the CDR3, the full variable domain is DTGVSQNPRHKITKRGQNVTFRCDPISEHNRLYWYRQTLGQGPEFLTYFQNEAQLEKSRLLSDRFSAERPKGSFSTLEIQRTEQGDSAMYLCASSRDIAHEQYFGPGTRLTVT.

In its sample, this clonotype was seen a few times. The J gene is TRBJ2-7, the V gene TRBV15, with 12 bases matching TRBD2. The length of the CDR3 is 17 residues. J lost 5 bases, V lost 1 base, and 9 bases had no gene match. CDR1 LNHNV and CDR2 YYDKDF come from the germline V gene (reference sequence). The CDR3 loop is CATSRGFRTSGTHEQYF. The CDR3 coding sequence is TGTGCCACCAGCAGAGGGTTTCGGACTAGCGGGACCCACGAGCAGTACTTC.

The V and J genes are TRBV2 and TRBJ2-7, with a tentative D call TRBD2 (5 bases). The ends were cut back, 5 bases at V and 6 bases at J, with 8 bases in the middle. Germline loops: CDR1 SNHLY, CDR2 FYNNEI. The CDR3 loop spans 11 amino acids. The CDR3 region has the DNA TGTGCCAGCAGTCCGCGGGTCGAGCAGTACTTC. Its translation is CASSPRVEQYF.

This clonotype was counted a few times. The genes are TRBV6-2 or TRBV6-3 and TRBJ2-1; 8 positions match TRBD2. This CDR3 comprises 15 residues. Per germline, CDR1 MNHEY and CDR2 SVGEGT. The V and J ends lost 7 bases and 8 bases, in that order; junction bases with no gene match: 13. This CDR3 is CASKFRGGRSDEQFF. Here the CDR3 DNA reads TGTGCCAGCAAGTTTCGGGGCGGGAGGTCGGATGAGCAGTTCTTC.

This clonotype was recorded a few times. The rearrangement links TRBV7-8 to TRBJ2-7, with D possibly being TRBD2 (5 bases). The CDR3 runs to 14 residues. The V and J ends lost 7 bases and 5 bases respectively, with 18 bases between them. CDR1 and CDR2 from the germline V gene are SGHVS and FQNEAQ. CDR3 amino acids: CASTSYGNPHEQYF. In DNA, the CDR3 is TGTGCCAGCACCTCATACGGGAACCCCCACGAGCAGTACTTC.

The J gene is TRBJ1-1, the V gene TRBV19; D is ambiguous. Between the trimmed V and J ends, which lost 5 bases and 0 bases, there was a span of 13 bases. The CDR3 length is 15 residues. CDR1 and CDR2 (germline): LNHDA, SQIVND (reference sequence). The CDR3 sequence is CASSPGPSMNTEAFF. CDR3 DNA sequence: TGTGCCAGTAGTCCAGGTCCCTCAATGAACACTGAAGCTTTCTTT.

This rearrangement joins TRBV7-8 to TRBJ2-2, with TRBD2 identical over 11 bases. Germline V CDR1 and CDR2: SGHVS, FQNEAQ. V was clipped by 0 bases and J by 9 bases; unmatched bases: 3. This CDR3 spans 15 amino acids. In nucleotides, the CDR3 is TGTGCCAGCAGCTTAGCACTAGCGGGAGTCTGGGAGCTGTTTTTT. It encodes CASSLALAGVWELFF.

This clonotype was detected a few times. The genes are TRBV7-2 and TRBJ1-1; 8 bases are shared with TRBD1. Trimming took 6 bases from V and 4 from J; bases not matched to a gene: 10. Germline CDR1 and CDR2: SGHTA and FQGNSA. The CDR3 has 15 residues. The DNA for the CDR3 is TGTGCCAGCAGTCTAGTGAGGACAGGGAGCACTGAAGCTTTCTTT. Translating gives CASSLVRTGSTEAFF.

The rearrangement joins TRBV11-2 to TRBJ2-1, with D hard to call. This CDR3 is 16 amino acids long. Per the germline V gene, CDR1 is SGHAT and CDR2 is FQNNGV. V was shortened by 0 bases and J by 8 bases, with 17 bases between the two germline ends. The CDR3 coding sequence is TGTGCCAGCAGCTTAGATTATATCCCCCCGCGCGATGAGCAGTTCTTC. Protein sequence: CASSLDYIPPRDEQFF.

This clonotype was seen a few times. V gene TRBV5-6 combines with J gene TRBJ2-6; TRBD1 is a possible D gene (6 bases). The V end lost 9 bases, the J end lost 0 bases, and 16 bases lay between the germline ends. Germline V CDR1 and CDR2: SGHDT, YYEEEE. This CDR3 is built from 16 residues. CDR3 residues: CATVRGLSSGANVLTF. The CDR3 DNA reads TGTGCCACCGTGAGGGGGTTAAGCTCTGGGGCCAACGTCCTGACTTTC.

Regarding this clonotype: A much larger clone differs by one base, so this may be a read error. The V and J genes are TRBV3-1 and TRBJ2-4, with D hard to call. This CDR3 is built from 15 residues. CDR1 LGHDT and CDR2 YNNKEL come from the germline V gene (reference sequence). For the CDR3, the DNA is TGTGTCAGCAGCCAAGATTTAGTAGCCAAAAACATTCAGTACTTC. It encodes CVSSQDLVAKNIQYF.

This chain joins TRBV10-3 and TRBJ2-5, with a tentative D call TRBD1 (6 bases). This CDR3 region has 14 residues. V dropped 0 bases and J dropped 1 base, with 6 bases sitting between them. CDR1 and CDR2 (germline): ENHRY, SYGVKD. The CDR3 region has the DNA TGTGCCATCAGTGAGTCGACAGGCCAAGAGACCCAGTACTTC. It yields the protein CAISESTGQETQYF.

The table lists this clonotype with a few counts. The CDR3 here is CASRGLQDPTYEQYF. CDR3 in DNA: TGTGCCAGCAGAGGGCTCCAGGACCCTACCTACGAGCAGTACTTC. The gene calls are TRBV6-2 or TRBV6-3 and TRBJ2-7; no reliable D call. Trimming cost V 6 bases and J 2 bases, with 17 bases left between them. This CDR3 is built from 15 residues. Germline-derived CDR1 and CDR2 are MNHEY and SVGEGT.

This clonotype was observed many times. V and J are TRBV7-9 and TRBJ2-1; D is undetermined. Trimming removed 5 bases at V and 4 bases at J, with 6 bases between. Germline V lookup: CDR1 SEHNR, CDR2 FQNEAQ (reference sequence). There are 12 residues in the CDR3. The CDR3 spells CASSRGYNEQFF. The CDR3 nucleotides read TGTGCCAGCAGCCGAGGTTACAATGAGCAGTTCTTC. Full variable domain (remainder filled in from reference TRBV7-9 and TRBJ2-1): DTGVSQNPRHKITKRGQNVTFRCDPISEHNRLYWYRQTLGQGPEFLTYFQNEAQLEKSRLLSDRFSAERPKGSFSTLEIQRTEQGDSAMYLCASSRGYNEQFFGPGTRLTVL.

This clonotype was seen a handful of times. This chain connects TRBV20-1 to TRBJ1-1, with unresolved D. V gave up 0 bases and J gave up 1 base, with 9 bases separating them. The CDR3 totals 14 residues. Per the germline V gene, CDR1 is DFQATT and CDR2 is SNEGSKA (reference sequence). CDR3 region: CSARDFITNTEAFF. CDR3 bases: TGCAGTGCTAGAGATTTCATTACGAACACTGAAGCTTTCTTT.

V and J are TRBV5-6 and TRBJ1-1; maybe TRBD1 (5 bases). V was cut by 0 bases and J by 7 bases, with 7 bases left in between. CDR1 and CDR2 from the germline V gene are SGHDT and YYEEEE. The CDR3 loop spans 12 amino acids. CDR3 region: CASSLGTGEAFF. In DNA, the CDR3 is TGTGCCAGCAGCTTGGGCACAGGTGAAGCTTTCTTT.

This clonotype was seen repeatedly, ten times or more. The chain uses TRBV6-1 and TRBJ2-6, with a tentative D call TRBD1 (6 bases). The CDR3 loop spans 16 amino acids. Germline-derived CDR1 and CDR2 are MNHNS and SASEGT. Trimming cost V 6 bases and J 4 bases, with 16 bases left between them. CDR3 amino acids: CASSRDIGSGANVLTF. The CDR3 DNA follows: TGTGCCAGCAGCCGGGACATTGGGTCCGGGGCCAACGTCCTGACTTTC.

The rearrangement links TRBV9 to TRBJ2-1; 9 bases are a match to TRBD1. V lost 3 bases to trimming and J lost 5 bases; unmatched junction nucleotides: 6. CDR1 and CDR2 from the germline V gene are SGDLS and YYNGEE. The length of the CDR3 is 15 residues. CDR3 protein: CASSAPGQGDNEQFF. In DNA form, the CDR3 reads TGTGCCAGCAGCGCCCCGGGACAGGGAGACAATGAGCAGTTCTTC.

This clonotype appeared a few times. This chain uses TRBV28 with TRBJ2-4, with unresolved D. The V gene's germline CDR1 is MDHEN and CDR2 SYDVKM. This CDR3 is built from 11 residues. Between the trimmed V and J ends, which lost 2 bases and 12 bases, there was a span of 8 bases. The CDR3 coding sequence is TGTGCCAGCAGTTTAGGGGTGCATCAGTACTTC. Residues: CASSLGVHQYF.

The genes are TRBV20-1 and TRBJ1-2; D is undetermined. With 2 bases removed from V and 4 bases from J, the gap between germline ends came to 8 bases. Per the germline V gene, CDR1 is DFQATT and CDR2 is SNEGSKA (reference sequence). This CDR3 is built from 12 residues. CDR3 loop: CSARNRGYGYTF. The DNA for the CDR3 is TGCAGTGCTAGAAACCGGGGCTATGGCTACACCTTC.

The V call is TRBV29-1, the J call TRBJ2-5; D is perhaps TRBD2 (6 bases). Deletions cut 6 bases from V and 5 bases from J, with 13 bases between. The CDR3 length is 12 residues. CDR1 is SQVTM, CDR2 ANQGSEA, per germline. The CDR3 DNA reads TGCAGCGTGGCTTCGGGGGTGGAGACCCAGTACTTC. Protein sequence: CSVASGVETQYF.

This clonotype showed up many times. The CDR3 spells CATSDSGQGISGELFF. The CDR3 DNA reads TGTGCCACCAGTGATTCGGGACAGGGGATATCCGGGGAGCTGTTTTTT. V gene TRBV24-1 combines with J gene TRBJ2-2; 10 bases line up with TRBD1. Losses at the gene ends were 2 bases for V and 6 bases for J; bases not matched to a gene: 5. The CDR3 spans 16 residues. The germline gives CDR1 KGHDR, CDR2 SFDVKD.

This sequence joins TRBV20-1 and TRBJ2-7, with TRBD1 matching over 8 bases. Germline V gene lookup returns CDR1 DFQATT and CDR2 SNEGSKA (reference sequence). The CDR3 has 15 amino acids. J lost 3 bases, V lost 5 bases, and 12 bases had no gene match. The DNA of the CDR3 is TGCAGTGCTCTATCTACCGGGACAGGCGACTACGAGCAGTACTTC. Translating it yields CSALSTGTGDYEQYF.

This clonotype was seen at least ten times. The rearrangement uses TRBV27 and TRBJ1-2, with TRBD1 identical over 7 bases. Germline loops: CDR1 MNHEY, CDR2 SMNVEV (reference sequence). The CDR3 is made up of 15 amino acids. With 5 bases clipped from V and 8 bases from J, the junction kept 14 bases outside the gene matches. The CDR3 is CASSALDRAARGYTF. In nucleotides, the CDR3 is TGTGCCAGCAGTGCCCTCGACAGGGCGGCTAGGGGCTACACCTTC.

The V and J genes are TRBV5-4 and TRBJ2-5; D tentatively reads TRBD1 or TRBD2 (5 bases each). The ends were cut back, 4 bases at V and 3 bases at J, with 13 bases in the middle. CDR3 length: 14 residues. In germline, CDR1 is SGHNT, CDR2 YYREEE (reference sequence). This CDR3 is CASSNYGGEETQYF. The CDR3 DNA sequence: TGTGCCAGCAGCAACTATGGGGGAGAAGAGACCCAGTACTTC.

The chain recombines TRBV7-9 with TRBJ1-2; D might be TRBD1 (6 bases). CDR1 and CDR2 (germline): SEHNR, FQNEAQ (reference sequence). Deletions cut 6 bases from V and 9 bases from J, with 23 bases between. The CDR3 covers 15 residues. The CDR3 is CASSPGQGPRSRYTF. CDR3 DNA: TGTGCCAGCAGTCCGGGACAAGGTCCCCGGTCGCGCTACACCTTC.

This sequence joins TRBV5-4 and TRBJ2-3; maybe TRBD2 (6 bases). This CDR3 has 15 residues. The germline V and J ends were trimmed by 4 bases and 5 bases, with 17 bases remaining between them. CDR1 is SGHNT, CDR2 YYREEE, per germline (reference sequence). CDR3 bases: TGTGCCAGCAGCCTGGGAGGATTCGGGCGAGATACGCAGTATTTT. Protein product: CASSLGGFGRDTQYF.

The CDR3 loop reads CASSGQVQETQYF. The CDR3 region has the DNA TGTGCCAGCAGCGGACAGGTTCAAGAGACCCAGTACTTC. V usage is TRBV7-9 and J usage is TRBJ2-5, with 7 bases lining up with TRBD1. The CDR3 spans 13 residues. The trim removed 5 bases at V and 2 bases at J, leaving 2 bases unmatched. Germline CDR1 is SEHNR and CDR2 is FQNEAQ (reference sequence).

A few counts support this clonotype. V gene TRBV6-5 combines with J gene TRBJ2-3, with D possibly TRBD2 on 6 matching bases. The CDR3 length is 15 residues. Deletions cut 0 bases from V and 5 bases from J, with 12 bases between. Germline CDR1 is MNHEY and CDR2 is SVGAGI. The CDR3 reads CASSYSGGDRDTQYF. The DNA for the CDR3 is TGTGCCAGCAGTTACTCGGGGGGAGATCGAGATACGCAGTATTTT.